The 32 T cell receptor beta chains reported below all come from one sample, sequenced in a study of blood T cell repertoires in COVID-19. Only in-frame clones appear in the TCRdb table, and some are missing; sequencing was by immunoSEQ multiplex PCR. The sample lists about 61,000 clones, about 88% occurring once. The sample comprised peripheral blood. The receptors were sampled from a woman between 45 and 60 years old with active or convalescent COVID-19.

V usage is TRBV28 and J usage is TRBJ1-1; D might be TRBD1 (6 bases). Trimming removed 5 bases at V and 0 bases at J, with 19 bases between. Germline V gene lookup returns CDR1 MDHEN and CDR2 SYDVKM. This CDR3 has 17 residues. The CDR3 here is CASSPMTGGAVNTEAFF. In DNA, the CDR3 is TGTGCCAGCAGTCCGATGACAGGAGGAGCGGTGAACACTGAAGCTTTCTTT.

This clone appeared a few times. DNA for the CDR3: TGCGCCAGCAGCTTGGCTGGGGACAGGAATTCACCCCTCCACTTT. Protein sequence: CASSLAGDRNSPLHF. This chain uses TRBV5-1 with TRBJ1-6; the match to TRBD1 covers 8 bases. The length of the CDR3 is 15 residues. Germline values: CDR1 SGHRS, CDR2 YFSETQ. V trimming: 0 bases; J trimming: 7 bases; junction bases outside the gene matches: 3.

CDR3 in DNA: TGTGCCAGCAGCTGGGCAGGGATGAATGAAAAACTGTTTTTT. It codes for CASSWAGMNEKLFF. V gene TRBV7-9 combines with J gene TRBJ1-4, with D possibly TRBD1 on 5 matching bases. The CDR3 length is 14 residues. V was cut by 4 bases and J by 5 bases, with 11 bases left in between. Germline CDR1 and CDR2: SEHNR and FQNEAQ (reference sequence).

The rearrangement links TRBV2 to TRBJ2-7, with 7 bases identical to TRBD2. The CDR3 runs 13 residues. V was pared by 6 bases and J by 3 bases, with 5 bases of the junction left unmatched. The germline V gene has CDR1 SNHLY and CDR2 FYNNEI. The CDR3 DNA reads TGTGCCAGCAGACCTAGCGGCTACTACGAGCAGTACTTC. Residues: CASRPSGYYEQYF.

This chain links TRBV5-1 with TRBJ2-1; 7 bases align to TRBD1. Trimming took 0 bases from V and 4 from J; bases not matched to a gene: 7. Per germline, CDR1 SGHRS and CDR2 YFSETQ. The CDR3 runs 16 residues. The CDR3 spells CASSLGGTVTYNEQFF. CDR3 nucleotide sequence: TGCGCCAGCAGCTTGGGGGGGACAGTTACTTACAATGAGCAGTTCTTC.

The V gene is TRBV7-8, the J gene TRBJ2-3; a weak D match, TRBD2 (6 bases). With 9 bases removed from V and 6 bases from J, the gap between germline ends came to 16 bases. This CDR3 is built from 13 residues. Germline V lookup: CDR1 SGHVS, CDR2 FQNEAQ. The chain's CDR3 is CASGRDREDTQYF. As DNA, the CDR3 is TGTGCCAGTGGCCGGGACCGGGAGGATACGCAGTATTTT.

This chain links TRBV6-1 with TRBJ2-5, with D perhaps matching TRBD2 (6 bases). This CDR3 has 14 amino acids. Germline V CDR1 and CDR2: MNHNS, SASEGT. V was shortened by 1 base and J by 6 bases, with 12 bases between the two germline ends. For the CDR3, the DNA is TGTGCCAGCAGTGAAGAGGAGGGGTGGCAGACCCAGTACTTC. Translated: CASSEEEGWQTQYF.

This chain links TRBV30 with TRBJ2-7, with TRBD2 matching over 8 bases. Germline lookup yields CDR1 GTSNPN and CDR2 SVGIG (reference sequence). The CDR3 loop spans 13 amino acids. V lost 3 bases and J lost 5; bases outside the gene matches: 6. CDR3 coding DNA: TGTGCCTGGAGGCCGGGGGGGACCCACGAGCAGTACTTC. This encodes CAWRPGGTHEQYF.

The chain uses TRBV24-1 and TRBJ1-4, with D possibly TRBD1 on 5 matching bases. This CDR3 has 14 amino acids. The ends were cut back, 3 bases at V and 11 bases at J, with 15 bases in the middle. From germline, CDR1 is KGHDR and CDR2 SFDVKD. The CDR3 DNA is TGTGCCACCAGTGATACCATAGGGGTTCAGAAACTGTTTTTT. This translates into CATSDTIGVQKLFF.

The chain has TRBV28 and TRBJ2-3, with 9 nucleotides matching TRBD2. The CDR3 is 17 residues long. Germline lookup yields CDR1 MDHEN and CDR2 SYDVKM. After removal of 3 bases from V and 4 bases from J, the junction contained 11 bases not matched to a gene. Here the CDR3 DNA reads TGTGCCAGCAGTTTTAGCAGTTCTAGCGGGACATCAGATACGCAGTATTTT. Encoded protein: CASSFSSSSGTSDTQYF.

CDR3 in amino acids: CASSPVRGGAGTEAFF. Written as DNA, the CDR3 is TGTGCCAGCTCACCTGTCAGGGGAGGGGCTGGGACTGAAGCTTTCTTT. The chain employs TRBV18 and TRBJ1-1; D might be TRBD1 (6 bases). Trimming cost V 3 bases and J 5 bases, with 19 bases left between them. The germline V gene has CDR1 KGHSH and CDR2 LQKENI. The CDR3 sequence is 16 residues long.

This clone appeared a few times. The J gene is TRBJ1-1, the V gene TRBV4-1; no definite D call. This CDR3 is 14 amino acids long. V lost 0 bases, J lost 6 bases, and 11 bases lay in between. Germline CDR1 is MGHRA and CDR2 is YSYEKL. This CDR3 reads CASSQDPGEPEAFF. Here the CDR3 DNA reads TGCGCCAGCAGCCAAGATCCGGGAGAACCTGAAGCTTTCTTT.

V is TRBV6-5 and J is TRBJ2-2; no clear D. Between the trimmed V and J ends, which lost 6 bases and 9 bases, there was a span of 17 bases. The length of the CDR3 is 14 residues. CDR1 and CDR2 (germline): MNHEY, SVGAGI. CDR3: CASRHDTAYRELFF. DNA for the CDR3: TGTGCCAGCAGACATGACACCGCCTATCGGGAGCTGTTTTTT.

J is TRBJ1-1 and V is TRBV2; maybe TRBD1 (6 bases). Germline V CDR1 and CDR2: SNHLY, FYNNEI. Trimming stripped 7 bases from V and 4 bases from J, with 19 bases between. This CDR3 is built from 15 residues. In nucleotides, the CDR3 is TGTGCCAGCACTCCACTGGGAGGGGGAGGCACTGAAGCTTTCTTT. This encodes CASTPLGGGGTEAFF.

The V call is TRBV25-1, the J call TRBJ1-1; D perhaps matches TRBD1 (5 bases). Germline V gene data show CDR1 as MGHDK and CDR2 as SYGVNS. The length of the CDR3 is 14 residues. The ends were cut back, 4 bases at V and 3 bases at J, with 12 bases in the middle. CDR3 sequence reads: CASSGQGWDTEAFF. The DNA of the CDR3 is TGTGCCAGCAGTGGGCAGGGATGGGACACTGAAGCTTTCTTT.

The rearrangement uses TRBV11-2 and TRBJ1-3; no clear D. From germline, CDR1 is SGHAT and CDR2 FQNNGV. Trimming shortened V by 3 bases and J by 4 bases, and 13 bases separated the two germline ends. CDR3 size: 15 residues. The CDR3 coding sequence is TGTGCCAGCAGCTTCCAATCCGGGGTGGGAAACACCATATATTTT. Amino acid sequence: CASSFQSGVGNTIYF.

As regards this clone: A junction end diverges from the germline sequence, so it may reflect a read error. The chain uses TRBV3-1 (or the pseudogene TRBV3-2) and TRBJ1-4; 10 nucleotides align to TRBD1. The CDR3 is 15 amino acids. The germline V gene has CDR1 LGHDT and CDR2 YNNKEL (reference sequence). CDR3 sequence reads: CASSQDGGQGRFSVF. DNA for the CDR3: TGTGCCAGCAGCCAAGATGGGGGACAGGGGAGATTTTCTGTTTTT.

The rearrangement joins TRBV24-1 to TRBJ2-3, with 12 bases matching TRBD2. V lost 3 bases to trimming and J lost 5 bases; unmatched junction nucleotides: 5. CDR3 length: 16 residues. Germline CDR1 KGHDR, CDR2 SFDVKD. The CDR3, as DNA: TGTGCCACCAGTGATCCACTAGCGGGAGGTCAAGATACGCAGTATTTT. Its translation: CATSDPLAGGQDTQYF.

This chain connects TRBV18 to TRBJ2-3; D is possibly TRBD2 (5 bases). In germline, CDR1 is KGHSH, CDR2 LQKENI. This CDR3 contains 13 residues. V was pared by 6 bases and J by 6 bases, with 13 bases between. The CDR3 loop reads CASSGWTGDTQYF. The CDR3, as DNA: TGTGCCAGCTCGGGATGGACTGGGGATACGCAGTATTTT.

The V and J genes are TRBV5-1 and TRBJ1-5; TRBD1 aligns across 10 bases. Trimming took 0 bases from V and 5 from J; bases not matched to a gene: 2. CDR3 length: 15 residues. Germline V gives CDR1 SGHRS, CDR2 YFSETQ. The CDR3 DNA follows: TGCGCCAGCAGCTTGGCCGGGACAGGGGATCAGCCCCAGCATTTT. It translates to CASSLAGTGDQPQHF.

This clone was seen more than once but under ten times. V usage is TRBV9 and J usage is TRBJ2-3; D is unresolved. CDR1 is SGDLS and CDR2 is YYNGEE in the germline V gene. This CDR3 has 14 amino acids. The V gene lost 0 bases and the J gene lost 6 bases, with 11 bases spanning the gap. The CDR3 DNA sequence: TGTGCCAGCAGCGTAGTGCGAAGCGCGGATACGCAGTATTTT. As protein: CASSVVRSADTQYF.

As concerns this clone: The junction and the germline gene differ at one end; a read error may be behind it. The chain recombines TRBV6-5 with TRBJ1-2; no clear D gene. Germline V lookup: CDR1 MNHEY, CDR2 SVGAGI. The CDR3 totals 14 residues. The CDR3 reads CASSDLQYPHASRF. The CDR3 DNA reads TGTGCCAGCAGCGACCTACAGTACCCACATGCGTCCCGCTTC.

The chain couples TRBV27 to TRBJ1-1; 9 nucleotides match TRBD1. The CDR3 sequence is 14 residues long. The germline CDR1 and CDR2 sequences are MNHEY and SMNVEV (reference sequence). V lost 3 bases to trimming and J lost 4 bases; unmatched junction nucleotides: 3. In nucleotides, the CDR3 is TGTGCCAGCAGTTTGACAGGGGGAGGCACTGAAGCTTTCTTT. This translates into CASSLTGGGTEAFF.

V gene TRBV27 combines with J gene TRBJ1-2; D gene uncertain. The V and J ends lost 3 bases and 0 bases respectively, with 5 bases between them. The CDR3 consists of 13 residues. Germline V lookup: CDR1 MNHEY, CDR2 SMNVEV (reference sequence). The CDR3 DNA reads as TGTGCCAGCAGTTTTAATCCTAACTATGGCTACACCTTC. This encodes CASSFNPNYGYTF.

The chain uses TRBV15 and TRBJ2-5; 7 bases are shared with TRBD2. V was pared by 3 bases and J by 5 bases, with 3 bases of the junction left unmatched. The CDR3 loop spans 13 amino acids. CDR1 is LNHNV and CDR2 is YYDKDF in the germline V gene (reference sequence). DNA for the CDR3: TGTGCCACCAGCAGCCGGGAGGCGGAGACCCAGTACTTC. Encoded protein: CATSSREAETQYF.

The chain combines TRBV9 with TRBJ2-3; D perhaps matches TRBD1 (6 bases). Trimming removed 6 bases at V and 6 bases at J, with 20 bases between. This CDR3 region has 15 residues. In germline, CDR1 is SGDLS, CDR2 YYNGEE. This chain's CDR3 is CASTSSGEQLDTQYF. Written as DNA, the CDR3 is TGTGCCAGCACAAGCTCAGGGGAGCAGCTGGATACGCAGTATTTT.

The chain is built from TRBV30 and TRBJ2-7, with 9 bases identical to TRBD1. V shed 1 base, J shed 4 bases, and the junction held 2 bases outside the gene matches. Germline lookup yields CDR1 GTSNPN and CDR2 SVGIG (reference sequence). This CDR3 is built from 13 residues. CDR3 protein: CAWSGTGDYEQYF. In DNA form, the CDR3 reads TGTGCCTGGAGTGGGACAGGGGATTACGAGCAGTACTTC.

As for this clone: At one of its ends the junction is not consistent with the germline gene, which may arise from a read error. The CDR3 region has the DNA TGTGCTAGCAGCTTAGGACTAGCGACAGATACGCAGTATTTT. Translating it yields CASSLGLATDTQYF. The chain employs TRBV7-7 and TRBJ2-3, with 9 bases identical to TRBD2. The germline V gene encodes CDR1 SSHAT and CDR2 FNYEAQ (reference sequence). CDR3 length equals 14 residues.

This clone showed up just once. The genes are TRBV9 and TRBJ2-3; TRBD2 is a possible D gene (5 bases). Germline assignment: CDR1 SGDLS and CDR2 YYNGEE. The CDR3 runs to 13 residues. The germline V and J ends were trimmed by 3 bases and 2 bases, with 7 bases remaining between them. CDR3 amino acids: CASSGLFTDTQYF. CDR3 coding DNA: TGTGCCAGCAGCGGACTATTCACAGATACGCAGTATTTT. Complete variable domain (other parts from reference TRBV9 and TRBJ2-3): DSGVTQTPKHLITATGQRVTLRCSPRSGDLSVYWYQQSLDQGLQFLIQYYNGEERAKGNILERFSAQQFPDLHSELNLSSLELGDSALYFCASSGLFTDTQYFGPGTRLTVL.

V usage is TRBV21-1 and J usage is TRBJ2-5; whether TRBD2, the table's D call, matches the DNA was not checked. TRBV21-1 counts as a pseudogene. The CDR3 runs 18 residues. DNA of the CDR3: TGTGCCAGCAGCAAATGGTGGCGGGAGAGGGCCAGACGTGAGACCCAGTACTTC. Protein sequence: CASSKWWRERARRETQYF.

The CDR3 DNA reads as TGTGCCTGGAGTGGTGGCCACTCCTACGAGCAGTACTTC. Translated: CAWSGGHSYEQYF. This rearrangement joins TRBV30 to TRBJ2-7; D unclear. The CDR3 covers 13 residues. Germline-derived CDR1 and CDR2 are GTSNPN and SVGIG (reference sequence). V was trimmed by 1 base and J by 0 bases, leaving 7 bases between them.

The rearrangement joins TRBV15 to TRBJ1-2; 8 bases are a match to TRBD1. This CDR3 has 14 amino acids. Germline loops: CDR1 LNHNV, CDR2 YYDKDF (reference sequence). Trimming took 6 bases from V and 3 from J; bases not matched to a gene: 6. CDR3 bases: TGTGCCACCAGAAGACAGGGGTTAGACTATGGCTACACCTTC. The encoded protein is CATRRQGLDYGYTF.